This T cell receptor (beta chain) appears in the sequencing data of a study of cytomegalovirus exposure and HLA in healthy donors. General observations from the study: The classifier reportedly diagnosed cytomegalovirus status with high specificity and sensitivity. Within the 120 or so validation repertoires, first-cohort TCR clusters tended to co-occur, according to a later analysis. Overall, around 160 TCR beta chains were annotated as cytomegalovirus-associated.

It was the approximately 110-subject validation cohort, separate from the approximately 680-subject first cohort, to which the donors belonged. Sequencing was performed with immunoSEQ multiplex PCR; in TCRdb, only in-frame clones are kept and a portion is missing. The sample carries 230,000 or so clones, roughly 88% recorded once. The CDR3 is 12 residues long. Germline V CDR1 and CDR2: SGHTA, FQGNSA. V gave up 1 base and J gave up 9 bases, with 10 bases separating them. Of note for this clone: Its antigen is currently unknown.

The receptor comes from a woman between 18 and 30 years old in good health and CMV-seronegative. This chain links TRBV7-2 with TRBJ2-7; weak D call: TRBD1 (6 bases). Sequences were obtained from PBMCs. The CDR3: CASSLEQGAQYF. CDR3 nucleotides: TGTGCCAGCAGCTTAGAACAGGGCGCGCAGTACTTC.